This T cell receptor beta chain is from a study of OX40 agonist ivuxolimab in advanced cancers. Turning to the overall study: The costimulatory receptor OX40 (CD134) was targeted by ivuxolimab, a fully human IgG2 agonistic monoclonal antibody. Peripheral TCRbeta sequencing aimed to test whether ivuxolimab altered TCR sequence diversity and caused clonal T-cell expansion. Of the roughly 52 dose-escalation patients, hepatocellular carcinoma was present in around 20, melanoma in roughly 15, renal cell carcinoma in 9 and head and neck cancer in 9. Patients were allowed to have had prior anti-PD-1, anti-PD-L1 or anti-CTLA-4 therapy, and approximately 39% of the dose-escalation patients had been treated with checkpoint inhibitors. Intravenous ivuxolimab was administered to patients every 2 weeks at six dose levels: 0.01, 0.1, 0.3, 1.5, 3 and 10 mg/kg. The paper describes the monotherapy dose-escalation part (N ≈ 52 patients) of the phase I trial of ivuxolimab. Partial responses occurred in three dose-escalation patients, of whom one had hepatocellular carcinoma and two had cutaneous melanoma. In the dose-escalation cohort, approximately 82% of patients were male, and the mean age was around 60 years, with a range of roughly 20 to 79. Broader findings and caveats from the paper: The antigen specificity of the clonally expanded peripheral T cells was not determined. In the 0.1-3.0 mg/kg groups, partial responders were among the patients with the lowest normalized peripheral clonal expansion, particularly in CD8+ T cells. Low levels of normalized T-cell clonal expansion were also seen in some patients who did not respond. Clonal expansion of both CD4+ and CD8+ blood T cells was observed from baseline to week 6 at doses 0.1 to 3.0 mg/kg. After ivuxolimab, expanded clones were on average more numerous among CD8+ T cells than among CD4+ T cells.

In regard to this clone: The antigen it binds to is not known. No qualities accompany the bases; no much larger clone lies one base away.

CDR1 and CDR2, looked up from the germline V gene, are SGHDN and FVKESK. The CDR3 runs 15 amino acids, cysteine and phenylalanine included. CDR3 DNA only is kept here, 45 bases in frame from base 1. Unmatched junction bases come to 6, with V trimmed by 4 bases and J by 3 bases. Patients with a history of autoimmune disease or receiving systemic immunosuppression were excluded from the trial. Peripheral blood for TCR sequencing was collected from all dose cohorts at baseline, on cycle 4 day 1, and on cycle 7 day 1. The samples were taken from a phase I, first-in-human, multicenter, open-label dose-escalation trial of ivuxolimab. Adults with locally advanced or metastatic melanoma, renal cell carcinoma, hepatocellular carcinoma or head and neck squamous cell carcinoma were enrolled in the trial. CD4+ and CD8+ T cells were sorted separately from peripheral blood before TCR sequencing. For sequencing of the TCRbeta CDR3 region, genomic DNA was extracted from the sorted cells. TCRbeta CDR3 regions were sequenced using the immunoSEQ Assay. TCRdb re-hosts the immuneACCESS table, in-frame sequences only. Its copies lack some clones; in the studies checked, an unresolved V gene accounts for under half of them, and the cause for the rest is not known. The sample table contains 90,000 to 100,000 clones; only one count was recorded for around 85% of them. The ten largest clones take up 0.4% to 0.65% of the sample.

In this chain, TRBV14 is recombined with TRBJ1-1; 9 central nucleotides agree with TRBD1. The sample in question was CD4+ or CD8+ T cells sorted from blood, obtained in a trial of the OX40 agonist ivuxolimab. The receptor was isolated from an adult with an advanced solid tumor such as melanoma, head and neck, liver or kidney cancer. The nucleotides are TGTGCCAGCAGCCCATTACAGGGGGCGGACACTGAAGCTTTCTTT. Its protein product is CASSPLQGADTEAFF.